One and the same sample provided the 21 T cell receptor beta chains below, sequenced in a study of OX40 agonist ivuxolimab in advanced cancers. This table comes from immunoSEQ multiplex PCR, and its TCRdb copy is limited to in-frame clones, with some not included. Among 20,000 to 25,000 clones listed, approximately 87% were seen once. Sequencing used CD4+ or CD8+ T cells sorted from blood, obtained in a trial of the OX40 agonist ivuxolimab. The receptors shown here come from an adult with an advanced solid tumor such as melanoma, head and neck, liver or kidney cancer.

The CDR3 loop is CASSQMGGATEAFF. The CDR3, as DNA: TGCGCCAGCAGCCAGATGGGGGGCGCGACTGAAGCTTTCTTT. The chain couples TRBV4-1 to TRBJ1-1, with D possibly matching TRBD1 (6 bases). This CDR3 has 14 amino acids. The germline V gene has CDR1 MGHRA and CDR2 YSYEKL. Between the trimmed V and J ends, which lost 3 bases and 5 bases, there was a span of 13 bases.

The chain combines TRBV9 with TRBJ1-6, with no clear D. Trimming left V 3 bases short and J 0 bases short, with 13 bases between. CDR3 length: 17 residues. The germline V gene encodes CDR1 SGDLS and CDR2 YYNGEE. In DNA, the CDR3 is TGTGCCAGCAGCGAGGGTTTCGGCGGCTCCTATAATTCACCCCTCCACTTT. Translated, it gives CASSEGFGGSYNSPLHF.

The chain couples TRBV9 to TRBJ2-4; 7 bases align to TRBD2. CDR1 is SGDLS, CDR2 YYNGEE, per germline. CDR3 size: 17 residues. With 0 bases clipped from V and 0 bases from J, the junction kept 6 bases outside the gene matches. The CDR3 DNA reads TGTGCCAGCAGCGTAGCTCCGGGGAGGGGAGCCAAAAACATTCAGTACTTC. It codes for CASSVAPGRGAKNIQYF.

The J gene is TRBJ1-1, the V gene TRBV7-9; D is unresolved. Germline V CDR1 and CDR2: SEHNR, FQNEAQ (reference sequence). V lost 1 base, J lost 1 base, and 16 bases lay in between. The CDR3 spans 17 residues. The DNA for the CDR3 is TGTGCCAGCAGCTTAGAGAGGATACCTATAACGAACACTGAAGCTTTCTTT. It translates to CASSLERIPITNTEAFF.

A few counts support this clone. The chain has TRBV2 and TRBJ1-1, with a possible D match to TRBD1 (6 bases). The CDR3 loop spans 15 amino acids. Deletions cut 7 bases from V and 0 bases from J, with 15 bases between. CDR1 is SNHLY, CDR2 FYNNEI, per germline. The CDR3 loop reads CASKQGLGMNTEAFF. DNA for the CDR3: TGTGCCAGCAAGCAGGGGTTGGGTATGAACACTGAAGCTTTCTTT.

The chain links TRBV9 to TRBJ2-7; D possibly corresponds to TRBD1 (5 bases). V was shortened by 2 bases and J by 0 bases, with 6 bases between the two germline ends. CDR3 size: 13 residues. CDR1 SGDLS and CDR2 YYNGEE come from the germline V gene. CDR3 region: CASSVGPSYEQYF. CDR3 sequence (DNA): TGTGCCAGCAGCGTGGGGCCCTCCTACGAGCAGTACTTC.

The V and J genes are TRBV19 and TRBJ1-1; 7 nucleotides align to TRBD1. The CDR3 length is 13 residues. The V gene's germline CDR1 is LNHDA and CDR2 SQIVND (reference sequence). V shed 3 bases and J 6 bases; nucleotides not matched to a gene: 4. The CDR3 region is CASSIKTGAEAFF. The CDR3, as DNA: TGTGCCAGTAGTATCAAAACAGGGGCTGAAGCTTTCTTT.

The gene calls are TRBV10-2 and TRBJ2-1; TRBD2 matches 7 bases. CDR1 is WSHSY, CDR2 SAAADI, per germline. The CDR3 sequence is 13 residues long. The J segment lost 9 bases and the V segment lost 4 bases, leaving 6 bases of the junction unmatched. This chain's CDR3 is CASSGRGVSEQFF. The CDR3, as DNA: TGCGCCAGCAGTGGACGGGGGGTGAGTGAGCAGTTCTTC.

In its sample, this clone was seen once. This chain uses TRBV7-3 with TRBJ2-2; tentative D call: TRBD2 (6 bases). This CDR3 has 12 residues. Per germline, CDR1 SGHTA and CDR2 FQGTGA. Between the trimmed V and J ends, which lost 8 bases and 5 bases, there was a span of 9 bases. For the CDR3, the DNA is TGTGCCAGCGTTGCGGGGACCGGGGAGCTGTTTTTT. It codes for CASVAGTGELFF.

This clone is medium-sized in the sample. Different DNA sequences within this sample yield the same CDR3. The chain uses TRBV14 and TRBJ1-1; weak D call: TRBD1 (6 bases). This CDR3 is built from 15 residues. The germline CDR1 and CDR2 sequences are SGHDN and FVKESK. V was clipped by 1 base and J by 0 bases, with 9 bases between them. The CDR3 nucleotides are TGTGCCAGCAGCCAAGCAGGGGCGTTGAACACTGAAGCTTTCTTT. Translating it yields CASSQAGALNTEAFF.

The CDR3 coding sequence is TGTGCCAGTAGTATCCATCCGGGACTCAGGGATTCACCCCTCCACTTT. This sequence encodes CASSIHPGLRDSPLHF. The rearrangement uses TRBV19 and TRBJ1-6, with D possibly being TRBD1 (5 bases). The CDR3 has 16 amino acids. Germline V gene lookup returns CDR1 LNHDA and CDR2 SQIVND (reference sequence). V lost 3 bases, J lost 8 bases, and 17 bases lay in between.

The chain couples TRBV5-1 to TRBJ2-7; 7 nucleotides match TRBD1. This CDR3 has 15 residues. The ends lost 5 bases at V and 0 bases at J; junction bases unmatched: 8. Germline V CDR1 and CDR2: SGHRS, YFSETQ. The CDR3 sequence is CASRLNRGPSYEQYF. CDR3 coding DNA: TGCGCCAGCAGGCTTAACAGGGGCCCCTCCTACGAGCAGTACTTC.

V gene TRBV5-8 combines with J gene TRBJ1-6; maybe TRBD1 (5 bases). With 0 bases removed from V and 4 bases from J, the gap between germline ends came to 11 bases. Germline CDR1 and CDR2: SGHTS and YDEGEE. This CDR3 region has 16 residues. DNA for the CDR3: TGTGCCAGCAGCTTGGTACAGGCCATTTATAATTCACCCCTCCACTTT. It codes for CASSLVQAIYNSPLHF.

This chain connects TRBV29-1 to TRBJ2-1, with D tentatively TRBD1 or TRBD2 (6 bases each). CDR1 is SQVTM and CDR2 is ANQGSEA in the germline V gene. The CDR3 has 15 residues. V was clipped by 4 bases and J by 9 bases, with 22 bases between them. CDR3 protein: CSVALGGSNRGEQFF. DNA for the CDR3: TGCAGCGTTGCTTTGGGGGGCTCCAACCGCGGTGAGCAGTTCTTC.

The gene calls are TRBV7-2 and TRBJ1-4; possible D gene TRBD1, 5 bases. Per the germline V gene, CDR1 is SGHTA and CDR2 is FQGNSA. Trimming took 5 bases from V and 4 from J, leaving 11 bases between them. This CDR3 is built from 14 residues. The CDR3 nucleotides read TGTGCCAGCAGCCCAGGGAGGGGTAATGAAAAACTGTTTTTT. Its translation is CASSPGRGNEKLFF. The full variable domain, its missing parts supplied by reference TRBV7-2 and TRBJ1-4, is GAGVSQSPSNKVTEKGKDVELRCDPISGHTALYWYRQSLGQGLEFLIYFQGNSAPDKSGLPSDRFSAERTGGSVSTLTIQRTQQEDSAVYLCASSPGRGNEKLFFGSGTQLSVL.

The chain has TRBV5-1 and TRBJ2-2; 16 nucleotides line up with TRBD2. With V trimmed by 7 bases and J by 3 bases, 9 bases remained unmatched. Germline values: CDR1 SGHRS, CDR2 YFSETQ. This CDR3 contains 18 residues. The CDR3 bases are TGCGCCAGCTCCCTTGGGACTAGCGGGGGGGCTTACACCGGGGAGCTGTTTTTT. It translates to CASSLGTSGGAYTGELFF.

The V gene is TRBV4-3, the J gene TRBJ1-5; 7 bases match TRBD1. The V gene end was trimmed by 0 bases and the J gene end by 6 bases; junction bases not matched to a gene: 8. The CDR3 is made up of 16 amino acids. CDR1 is LGHNA, CDR2 YSLEER, per germline. DNA of the CDR3: TGCGCCAGCAGCCAAGATTATAGAGGGGGCGGTCAGCCCCAGCATTTT. Amino acid sequence: CASSQDYRGGGQPQHF.

The chain is built from TRBV5-4 and TRBJ2-1, with no clear D. V lost 4 bases and J lost 6, with 8 bases in between. This CDR3 is 12 amino acids long. CDR1 and CDR2 from the germline V gene are SGHNT and YYREEE (reference sequence). The CDR3 reads CASSQDVNEQFF. In DNA form, the CDR3 reads TGTGCCAGCAGCCAGGACGTCAATGAGCAGTTCTTC.

This chain links TRBV5-4 with TRBJ2-3; D not certain. Germline V CDR1 and CDR2: SGHNT, YYREEE (reference sequence). This CDR3 has 14 residues. The V and J ends lost 1 base and 2 bases respectively, with 8 bases between them. CDR3 sequence reads: CASSLYLLTDTQYF. The CDR3 nucleotides read TGTGCCAGCAGCTTGTACCTGCTCACAGATACGCAGTATTTT.

The V and J genes are TRBV9 and TRBJ2-1; D is unclear. The germline V gene has CDR1 SGDLS and CDR2 YYNGEE. V was cut by 3 bases and J by 4 bases, with 17 bases left in between. The CDR3 spans 16 residues. The CDR3 coding sequence is TGTGCCAGCAGCGACTCCGGGTCAGTCTTATACAATGAGCAGTTCTTC. Translation gives CASSDSGSVLYNEQFF.

The V and J genes are TRBV5-4 and TRBJ2-3, with 9 positions matching TRBD1. J was trimmed by 4 bases and V by 3 bases; bases with no gene match: 6. Germline-derived CDR1 and CDR2 are SGHNT and YYREEE (reference sequence). The CDR3 spans 15 residues. This CDR3 is CASSSGTGYADTQYF. The CDR3 DNA reads as TGTGCCAGCAGCTCCGGGACAGGGTACGCAGATACGCAGTATTTT.